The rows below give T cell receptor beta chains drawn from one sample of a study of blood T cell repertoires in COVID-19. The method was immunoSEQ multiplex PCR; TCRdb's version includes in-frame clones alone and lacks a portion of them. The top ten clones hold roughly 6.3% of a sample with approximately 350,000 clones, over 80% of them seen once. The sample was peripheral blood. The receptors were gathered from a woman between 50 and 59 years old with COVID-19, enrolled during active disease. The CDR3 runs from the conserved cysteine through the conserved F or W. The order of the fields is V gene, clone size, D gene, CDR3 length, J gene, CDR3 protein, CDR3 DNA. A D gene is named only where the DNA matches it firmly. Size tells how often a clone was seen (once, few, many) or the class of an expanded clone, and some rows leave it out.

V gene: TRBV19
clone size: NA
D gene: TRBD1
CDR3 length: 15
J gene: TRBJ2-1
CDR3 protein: CASSPQGVPHNEQFF
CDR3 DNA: TGTGCCAGTAGTCCCCAGGGGGTCCCCCACAATGAGCAGTTCTTC

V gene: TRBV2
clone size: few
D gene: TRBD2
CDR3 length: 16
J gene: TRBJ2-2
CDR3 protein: CASRKTSGSVTGELFF
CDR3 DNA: TGTGCCAGCAGGAAGACTAGCGGGAGCGTCACCGGGGAGCTGTTTTTT

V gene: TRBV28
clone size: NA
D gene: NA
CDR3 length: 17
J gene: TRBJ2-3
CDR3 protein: CASTRGLPARSTDTQYF
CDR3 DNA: TGTGCCAGCACCCGTGGTCTCCCTGCGCGGAGCACAGATACGCAGTATTTT

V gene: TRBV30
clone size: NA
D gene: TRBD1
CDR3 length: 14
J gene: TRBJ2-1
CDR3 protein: CAWTSGTVYNEQFF
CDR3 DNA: TGTGCCTGGACTTCCGGGACAGTTTACAATGAGCAGTTCTTC

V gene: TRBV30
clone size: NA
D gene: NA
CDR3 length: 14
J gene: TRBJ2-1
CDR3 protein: CAWSVGSGHNEQFF
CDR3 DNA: TGTGCCTGGAGTGTGGGGAGCGGTCACAATGAGCAGTTCTTC

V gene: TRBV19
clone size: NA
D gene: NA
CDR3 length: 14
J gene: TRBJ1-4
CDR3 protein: CASSVGAGEGKLFF
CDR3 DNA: TGTGCCAGTAGTGTCGGGGCAGGGGAGGGGAAACTGTTTTTT

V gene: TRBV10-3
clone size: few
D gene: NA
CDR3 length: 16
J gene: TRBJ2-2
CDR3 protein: CAISEPGRGATGELFF
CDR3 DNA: TGTGCCATCAGTGAGCCAGGTCGGGGTGCCACCGGGGAGCTGTTTTTT

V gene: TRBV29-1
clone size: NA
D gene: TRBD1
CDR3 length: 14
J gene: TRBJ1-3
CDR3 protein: CSVEDPTGGNTIYF
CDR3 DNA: TGCAGCGTTGAAGATCCGACAGGGGGAAACACCATATATTTT

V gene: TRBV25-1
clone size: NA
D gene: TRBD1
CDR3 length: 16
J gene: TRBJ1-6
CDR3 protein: CASSEEQGVDNSPLHF
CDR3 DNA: TGTGCCAGCAGTGAAGAACAGGGGGTTGATAATTCACCCCTCCACTTT

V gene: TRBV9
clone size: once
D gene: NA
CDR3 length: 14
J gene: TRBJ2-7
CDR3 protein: CASSGRVSPYEQYF
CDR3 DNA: TGTGCCAGCAGCGGCCGGGTTTCCCCCTACGAGCAGTACTTC

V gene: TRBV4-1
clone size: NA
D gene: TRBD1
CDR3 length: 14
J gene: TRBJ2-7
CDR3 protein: CASSSRTGIYEQYF
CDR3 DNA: TGCGCCAGCAGCTCTCGGACAGGGATTTACGAGCAGTACTTC

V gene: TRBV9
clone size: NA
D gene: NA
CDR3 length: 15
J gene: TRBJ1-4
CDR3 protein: CASSVGGRGTEKLFF
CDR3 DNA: TGTGCCAGCAGCGTAGGTGGCAGGGGCACTGAAAAACTGTTTTTT

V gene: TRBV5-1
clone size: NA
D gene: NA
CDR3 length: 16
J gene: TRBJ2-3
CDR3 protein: CASSYQPTGGGDTQYF
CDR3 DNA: TGCGCCAGCAGCTATCAACCGACAGGCGGGGGAGATACGCAGTATTTT

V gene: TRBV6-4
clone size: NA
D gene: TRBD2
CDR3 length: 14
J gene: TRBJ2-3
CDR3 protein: CASSETSDTYTQYF
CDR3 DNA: TGTGCCAGCAGTGAGACTAGCGACACATATACGCAGTATTTT

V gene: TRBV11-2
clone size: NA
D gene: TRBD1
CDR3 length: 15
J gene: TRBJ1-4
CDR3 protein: CASSPIGQVQEKLFF
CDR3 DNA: TGTGCCAGCAGTCCTATCGGACAGGTCCAGGAAAAACTGTTTTTT

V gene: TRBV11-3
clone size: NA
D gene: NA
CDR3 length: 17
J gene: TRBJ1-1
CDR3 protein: CASSLEGTGPMNTEAFF
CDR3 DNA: TGTGCCAGCAGCCTAGAGGGCACAGGGCCCATGAACACTGAAGCTTTCTTT

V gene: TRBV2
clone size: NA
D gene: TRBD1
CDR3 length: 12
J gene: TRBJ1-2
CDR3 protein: CASKGTGYGYTF
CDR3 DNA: TGTGCCAGCAAAGGGACAGGTTATGGCTACACCTTC

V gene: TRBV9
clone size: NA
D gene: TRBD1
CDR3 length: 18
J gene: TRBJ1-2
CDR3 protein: CASKRGAQRTGLDYGYTF
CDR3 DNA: TGTGCCAGCAAAAGGGGGGCCCAACGGACAGGCCTTGATTATGGCTACACCTTC

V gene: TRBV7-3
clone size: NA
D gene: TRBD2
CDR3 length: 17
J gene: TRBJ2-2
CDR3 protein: CASSARGLAVNTGELFF
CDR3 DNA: TGTGCCAGCAGCGCACGGGGACTAGCGGTTAACACCGGGGAGCTGTTTTTT

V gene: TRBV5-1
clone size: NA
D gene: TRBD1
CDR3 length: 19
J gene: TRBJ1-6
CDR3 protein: CASSLTGTAFRPTNSPLHF
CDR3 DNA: TGCGCCAGCAGCTTAACCGGGACAGCATTCCGCCCCACAAATTCACCCCTCCACTTT

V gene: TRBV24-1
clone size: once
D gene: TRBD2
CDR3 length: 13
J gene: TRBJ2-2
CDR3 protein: CATGGGLTGELFF
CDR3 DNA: TGTGCCACCGGCGGGGGGCTCACCGGGGAGCTGTTTTTT

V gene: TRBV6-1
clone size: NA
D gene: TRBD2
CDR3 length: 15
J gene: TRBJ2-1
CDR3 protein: CASSERGRDRNEQFF
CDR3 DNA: TGTGCCAGCAGTGAACGCGGGAGGGATCGAAATGAGCAGTTCTTC

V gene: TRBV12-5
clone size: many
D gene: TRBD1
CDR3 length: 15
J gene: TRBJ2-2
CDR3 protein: CASGRQGAGTGELFF
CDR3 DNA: TGTGCTAGTGGCCGACAGGGGGCTGGCACCGGGGAGCTGTTTTTT

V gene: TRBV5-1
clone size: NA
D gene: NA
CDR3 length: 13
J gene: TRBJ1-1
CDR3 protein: CASRTGEGTEAFF
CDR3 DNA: TGCGCCAGCAGAACGGGCGAGGGCACTGAAGCTTTCTTT